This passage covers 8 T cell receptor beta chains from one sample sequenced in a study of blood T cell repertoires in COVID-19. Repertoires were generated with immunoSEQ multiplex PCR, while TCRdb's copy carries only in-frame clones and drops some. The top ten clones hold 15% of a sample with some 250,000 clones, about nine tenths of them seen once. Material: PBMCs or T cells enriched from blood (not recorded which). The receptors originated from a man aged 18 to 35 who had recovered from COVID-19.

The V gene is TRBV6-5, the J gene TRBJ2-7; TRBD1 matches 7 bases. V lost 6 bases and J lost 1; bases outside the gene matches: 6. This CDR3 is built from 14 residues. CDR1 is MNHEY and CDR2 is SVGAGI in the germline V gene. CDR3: CASSPEGASYEQYF. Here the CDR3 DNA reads TGTGCCAGCAGCCCCGAGGGGGCGTCCTACGAGCAGTACTTC.

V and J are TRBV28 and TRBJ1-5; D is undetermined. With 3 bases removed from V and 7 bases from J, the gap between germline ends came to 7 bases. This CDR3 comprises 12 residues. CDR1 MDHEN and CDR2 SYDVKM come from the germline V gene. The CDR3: CASSFYAQPQHF. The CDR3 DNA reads TGTGCCAGCAGTTTTTATGCGCAGCCCCAGCATTTT.

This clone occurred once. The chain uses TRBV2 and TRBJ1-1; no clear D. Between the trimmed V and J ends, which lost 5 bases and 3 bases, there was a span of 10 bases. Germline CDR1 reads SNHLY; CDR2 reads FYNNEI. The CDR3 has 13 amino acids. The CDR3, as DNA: TGTGCCAGCAGTTTCCGGGAGGACACTGAAGCTTTCTTT. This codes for CASSFREDTEAFF.

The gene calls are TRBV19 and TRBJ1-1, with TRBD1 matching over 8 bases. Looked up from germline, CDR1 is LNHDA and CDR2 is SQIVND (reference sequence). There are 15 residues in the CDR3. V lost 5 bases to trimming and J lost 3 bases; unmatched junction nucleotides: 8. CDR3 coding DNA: TGTGCCAGTAGTGTGACAGGGGATGGGCACACTGAAGCTTTCTTT. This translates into CASSVTGDGHTEAFF.

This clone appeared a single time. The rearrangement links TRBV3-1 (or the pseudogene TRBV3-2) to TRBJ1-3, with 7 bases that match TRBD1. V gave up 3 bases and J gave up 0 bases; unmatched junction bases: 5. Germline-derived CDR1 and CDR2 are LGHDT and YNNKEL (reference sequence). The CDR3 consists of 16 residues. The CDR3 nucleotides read TGTGCCAGCAGCCAGGACAGGACAGACTCTGGAAACACCATATATTTT. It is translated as CASSQDRTDSGNTIYF.

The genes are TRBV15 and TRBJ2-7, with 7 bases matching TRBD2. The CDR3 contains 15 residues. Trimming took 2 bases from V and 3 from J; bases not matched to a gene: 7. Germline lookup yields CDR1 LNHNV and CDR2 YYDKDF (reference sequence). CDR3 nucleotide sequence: TGTGCCACCAGCAGATCCCCCGCTAGCGGCTACGAGCAGTACTTC. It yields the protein CATSRSPASGYEQYF.

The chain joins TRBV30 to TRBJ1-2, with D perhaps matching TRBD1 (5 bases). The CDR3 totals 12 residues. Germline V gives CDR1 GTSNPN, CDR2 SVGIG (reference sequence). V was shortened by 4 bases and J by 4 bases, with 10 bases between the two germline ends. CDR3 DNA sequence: TGTGCCTGGACAGGGTTTGGCTATGGCTACACCTTC. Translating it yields CAWTGFGYGYTF. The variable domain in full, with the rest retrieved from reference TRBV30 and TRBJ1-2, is SQTIHQWPATLVQPVGSPLSLECTVEGTSNPNLYWYRQAAGRGLQLLFYSVGIGQISSEVPQNLSASRPQDRQFILSSKKLLLSDSGFYLCAWTGFGYGYTFGSGTRLTVV.

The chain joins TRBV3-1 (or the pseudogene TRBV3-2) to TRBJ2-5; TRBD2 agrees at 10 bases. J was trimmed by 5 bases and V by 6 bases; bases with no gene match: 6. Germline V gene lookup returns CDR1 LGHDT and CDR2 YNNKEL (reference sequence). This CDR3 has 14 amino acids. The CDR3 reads CASRPSGGGETQYF. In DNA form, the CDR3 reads TGTGCCAGCAGGCCTAGCGGGGGCGGGGAGACCCAGTACTTC.